The clone carrying this TCR beta chain has ten or more counts. What it binds is unknown. The data belong to a study of CD8 T cells in ankylosing spondylitis. Molecular-barcoded quantitative 5'-RACE produced these TCR beta libraries. One entry per CDR3 protein, called by TCRdb with MiXCR from the 5' RACE reads. Counted here are about 130,000 distinct CDR3 sequences, about 6.5% occurring once; the ten biggest clones make up less than 15%. Between the trimmed V and J ends, which lost 8 bases and 1 base, there was a span of 14 bases. This CDR3 comprises 13 residues. The germline gives CDR1 SQVTM, CDR2 ANQGSEA. Study-wide findings and caveats: Within ankylosing spondylitis blood, a TCR beta motif made up of under 10 highly homologous variants appeared to be characteristic.

The chain recombines TRBV29-1 with TRBJ1-1; no clear D gene. Sequencing input: blood, either unsorted or a sorted T cell fraction (not recorded which). The TCR originated in a male donor with ankylosing spondylitis or in good health (not recorded which). The CDR3 DNA reads as TGCAGCACGGTTAGACGGCAGAACACTGAAGCTTTCTTT. Translation gives CSTVRRQNTEAFF.